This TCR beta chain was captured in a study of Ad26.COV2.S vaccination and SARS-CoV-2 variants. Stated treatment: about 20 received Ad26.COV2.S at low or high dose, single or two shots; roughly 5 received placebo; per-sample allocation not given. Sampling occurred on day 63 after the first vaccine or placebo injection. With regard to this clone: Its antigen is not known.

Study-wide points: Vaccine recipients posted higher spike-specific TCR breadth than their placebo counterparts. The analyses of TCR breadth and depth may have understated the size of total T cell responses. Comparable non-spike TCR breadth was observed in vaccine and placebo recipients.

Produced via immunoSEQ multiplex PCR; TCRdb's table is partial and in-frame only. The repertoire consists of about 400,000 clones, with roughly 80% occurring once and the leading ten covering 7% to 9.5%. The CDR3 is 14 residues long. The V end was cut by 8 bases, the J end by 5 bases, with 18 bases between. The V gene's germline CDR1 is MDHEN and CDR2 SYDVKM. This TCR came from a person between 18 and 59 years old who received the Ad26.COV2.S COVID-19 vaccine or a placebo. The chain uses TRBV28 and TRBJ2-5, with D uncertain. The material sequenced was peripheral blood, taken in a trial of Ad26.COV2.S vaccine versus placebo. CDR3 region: CASRNLSGRETQYF. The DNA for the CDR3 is TGTGCCAGCCGTAACCTTTCGGGTAGGGAGACCCAGTACTTC.